Each of the 20 T cell receptor beta chains below was sequenced from the same sample in a study of cytomegalovirus exposure and HLA in healthy donors. Produced via immunoSEQ multiplex PCR; TCRdb's table is partial and in-frame only. The sample consists of 100,000 or so clones, 86% of them appearing once. Material for sequencing was PBMCs. The receptors shown here come from a woman aged 18-30 years in good health and CMV-seropositive.

V usage is TRBV4-2 and J usage is TRBJ2-2; D unclear. Trimming removed 0 bases from V and 4 bases from J, with 9 bases in between. The germline CDR1 and CDR2 sequences are LGHNA and YNFKEQ. The CDR3 extends over 15 amino acids. The CDR3 nucleotides read TGTGCCAGCAGCCAAGAGAGCACCATCACCGGGGAGCTGTTTTTT. Amino acid sequence: CASSQESTITGELFF.

The chain is built from TRBV15 and TRBJ1-5; D is perhaps TRBD1 (5 bases). V lost 3 bases and J 2 bases, leaving 14 bases between the germline ends. The CDR3 length is 16 residues. CDR1 and CDR2 (germline): LNHNV, YYDKDF (reference sequence). The CDR3 here is CATSRLGGEGNQPQHF. The CDR3 DNA is TGTGCCACCAGCAGGTTAGGAGGGGAGGGCAATCAGCCCCAGCATTTT.

V gene TRBV5-6 combines with J gene TRBJ1-2; tentative D call: TRBD1 (5 bases). Trimming stripped 0 bases from V and 4 bases from J, with 13 bases between. The CDR3 is 15 residues long. Germline V lookup: CDR1 SGHDT, CDR2 YYEEEE. CDR3 loop: CASSLAGQGIYGYTF. The CDR3 region has the DNA TGTGCCAGCAGCTTGGCCGGGCAGGGTATCTATGGCTACACCTTC.

This chain uses TRBV9 with TRBJ2-1; TRBD2 is a possible D gene (6 bases). V lost 4 bases to trimming and J lost 10 bases, with 12 bases between them. The CDR3 loop spans 12 amino acids. Germline lookup yields CDR1 SGDLS and CDR2 YYNGEE. The CDR3, as DNA: TGTGCCAGCAGCCCGCCTGGGGGGGAGCAGTTCTTC. Translation: CASSPPGGEQFF.

The chain joins TRBV6-1 to TRBJ2-5; TRBD2 agrees at 7 bases. Germline V gene lookup returns CDR1 MNHNS and CDR2 SASEGT. The CDR3 has 14 amino acids. V lost 5 bases, J lost 4 bases, and 7 bases stayed unmatched. The CDR3 bases are TGTGCCAGCAGTCCAATCCAGCGGGGAGAGACCCAGTACTTC. Its translation: CASSPIQRGETQYF.

The gene calls are TRBV28 and TRBJ1-5; no reliable D call. Trimming took 2 bases from V and 0 from J, leaving 8 bases between them. The V gene's germline CDR1 is MDHEN and CDR2 SYDVKM. The CDR3 sequence is 15 residues long. Written as DNA, the CDR3 is TGTGCCAGCAGTTTAAATAGTGATAGCAATCAGCCCCAGCATTTT. Amino acids: CASSLNSDSNQPQHF. The full variable domain, in which reference TRBV28 and TRBJ1-5 provide the parts outside the CDR3, is DVKVTQSSRYLVKRTGEKVFLECVQDMDHENMFWYRQDPGLGLRLIYFSYDVKMKEKGDIPEGYSVSREKKERFSLILESASTNQTSMYLCASSLNSDSNQPQHFGDGTRLSIL.

This clone was seen just once. The chain combines TRBV18 with TRBJ2-7, with TRBD2 matching over 12 bases. V lost 5 bases and J lost 4; bases outside the gene matches: 9. The CDR3 consists of 16 residues. From germline, CDR1 is KGHSH and CDR2 LQKENI. The CDR3 DNA reads TGTGCCAGCTCAATCCGGACTAGCGGGATAGGGTACGAGCAGTACTTC. Amino acids: CASSIRTSGIGYEQYF.

The chain employs TRBV14 and TRBJ2-5, with 8 bases matching TRBD2. CDR3 length: 14 residues. Trimming took 2 bases from V and 4 from J; bases not matched to a gene: 3. From germline, CDR1 is SGHDN and CDR2 FVKESK. The CDR3 sequence is CASSQRGGRETQYF. Written as DNA, the CDR3 is TGTGCCAGCAGCCAACGGGGGGGCCGAGAGACCCAGTACTTC.

The table lists this clone with a count of one. V usage is TRBV6-1 and J usage is TRBJ2-7, with D unresolved. Trimming shortened V by 8 bases and J by 2 bases, and 13 bases separated the two germline ends. The CDR3 is made up of 13 amino acids. Germline CDR1 is MNHNS and CDR2 is SASEGT. CDR3 nucleotides: TGTGCCAGCGGCTTCAACACCGCCTACGAGCAGTACTTC. It codes for CASGFNTAYEQYF.

The chain joins TRBV19 to TRBJ2-5; 9 bases are a match to TRBD2. The J segment lost 2 bases and the V segment lost 11 bases, leaving 6 bases of the junction unmatched. Germline CDR1 LNHDA, CDR2 SQIVND (reference sequence). CDR3 length: 13 residues. The CDR3 region has the DNA TGTGCCGCTCGCACTAGCGGGCAAGAGACCCAGTACTTC. This sequence encodes CAARTSGQETQYF.

V usage is TRBV9 and J usage is TRBJ2-3; D gene ambiguous. The germline gives CDR1 SGDLS, CDR2 YYNGEE. The CDR3 contains 14 residues. Trimming removed 3 bases from V and 2 bases from J, with 10 bases in between. The CDR3: CASSAESPTDTQYF. The CDR3 DNA is TGTGCCAGCAGCGCCGAGAGCCCCACAGATACGCAGTATTTT.

This clone showed up just once. In DNA form, the CDR3 reads TGTGCCAGCAGTTGGTGGGCAGGGAAGTTGAGCACCGGGGAGCTGTTTTTT. Translation: CASSWWAGKLSTGELFF. The chain has TRBV27 and TRBJ2-2; D may be TRBD1 (5 bases). This CDR3 comprises 17 residues. Trimming removed 4 bases at V and 4 bases at J, with 19 bases between. Germline V lookup: CDR1 MNHEY, CDR2 SMNVEV (reference sequence).

The CDR3 protein is CASSGTGGDYGYTF. As DNA, the CDR3 is TGCGCCAGCAGCGGTACAGGGGGCGACTATGGCTACACCTTC. The chain combines TRBV5-1 with TRBJ1-2, with 9 nucleotides matching TRBD1. The CDR3 totals 14 residues. Losses at the gene ends were 4 bases for V and 3 bases for J; bases not matched to a gene: 4. Germline CDR1 reads SGHRS; CDR2 reads YFSETQ.

The chain is built from TRBV4-1 and TRBJ1-2; no definite D call. Trimming removed 0 bases at V and 7 bases at J, with 9 bases between. Germline assignment: CDR1 MGHRA and CDR2 YSYEKL. The CDR3 totals 13 residues. The CDR3 sequence is CASSQEEAAGYTF. The CDR3 DNA sequence: TGCGCCAGCAGCCAAGAGGAGGCAGCTGGCTACACCTTC.

The V and J genes are TRBV5-4 and TRBJ2-5; D not resolved. The CDR3 is 14 residues long. Germline CDR1 is SGHNT and CDR2 is YYREEE (reference sequence). Trimming shortened V by 0 bases and J by 1 base, and 7 bases separated the two germline ends. CDR3 residues: CASSLGVSQETQYF. DNA of the CDR3: TGTGCCAGCAGCTTGGGTGTCAGCCAAGAGACCCAGTACTTC. The whole variable domain, remainder taken from reference TRBV5-4 and TRBJ2-5, is ETGVTQSPTHLIKTRGQQVTLRCSSQSGHNTVSWYQQALGQGPQFIFQYYREEENGRGNFPPRFSGLQFPNYSSELNVNALELDDSALYLCASSLGVSQETQYFGPGTRLLVL.

In nucleotides, the CDR3 is TGTGCCAGCAGCTCCCCCAGGGAGGTTTTGAATGAGCAGTTCTTC. This gives the protein CASSSPREVLNEQFF. The rearrangement joins TRBV7-9 to TRBJ2-1, with a possible D match to TRBD2 (6 bases). Germline CDR1 and CDR2: SEHNR and FQNEAQ (reference sequence). CDR3 length: 15 residues. The V gene lost 4 bases and the J gene lost 7 bases, with 17 bases spanning the gap.

This sequence joins TRBV10-3 and TRBJ1-6; no definite D call. V gave up 6 bases and J gave up 5 bases, with 14 bases separating them. Germline CDR1 is ENHRY and CDR2 is SYGVKD. The CDR3 has 15 amino acids. CDR3 residues: CAIRGLGVDNSPLHF. In DNA, the CDR3 is TGTGCCATCAGGGGGTTGGGAGTGGATAATTCACCCCTCCACTTT.

This chain connects TRBV6-6 to TRBJ2-7; 10 nucleotides agree with TRBD1. Trimming removed 8 bases from V and 4 bases from J; junction bases left unmatched: 8. Germline CDR1 and CDR2: MNHNY and SVGAGI (reference sequence). This CDR3 is built from 14 residues. In DNA, the CDR3 is TGTGCCAGCCGAACCGGGACAGGGGTATACGAGCAGTACTTC. This sequence encodes CASRTGTGVYEQYF.

This rearrangement joins TRBV7-9 to TRBJ2-5, with TRBD1 identical over 7 bases. The germline gives CDR1 SEHNR, CDR2 FQNEAQ (reference sequence). With 8 bases clipped from V and 2 bases from J, the junction kept 5 bases outside the gene matches. The length of the CDR3 is 13 residues. For the CDR3, the DNA is TGTGCCAGCGGGACAGCGCGACAAGAGACCCAGTACTTC. Amino acids: CASGTARQETQYF.

The CDR3 nucleotides are TGTGCCAGCAGTGAATTTGAGCTGAGCGAGCAGTACTTC. This encodes CASSEFELSEQYF. V gene TRBV25-1 combines with J gene TRBJ2-7; no clear D gene. Germline CDR1 reads MGHDK; CDR2 reads SYGVNS. This CDR3 is 13 amino acids long. Trimming stripped 1 base from V and 6 bases from J, with 10 bases between.